This section outlines one TCR beta chain sequence together with its context. The antigen this receptor binds is unknown. Qualities for individual bases were not recorded, and no much larger clone is one base off. From a lookup of the germline V gene (reference sequence), CDR1 and CDR2 are SEHNR and FQNEAQ. V is pared back by 2 bases and J by 1 base, with 17 bases lying between the germline termini. Including cysteine and phenylalanine, the CDR3 has 17 amino acids. The kept DNA is CDR3 alone, 51 bases in frame from the first base. The record originates from a study of radiotherapy plus CTLA-4 blockade in lung cancer (dated by TCRdb to between 2017 and 2018). Turning to the overall study: Objective responses occurred in 18% of enrolled patients, and approximately 34% achieved disease control. The investigation overall reported the following: The strongest predictors of response were reported to be early dynamic shifts in blood T cell clones along with a rise in serum interferon-beta following radiation. After treatment with radiotherapy and ipilimumab, TCR clones that originated in tumors expanded in peripheral blood.

The study tested focal radiation therapy combined with CTLA-4 blockade (ipilimumab) in patients with chemo-refractory metastatic non-small-cell lung cancer. Library generation was performed with the immunoSEQ multiplex PCR assay. In TCRdb, the immuneACCESS table is reduced to in-frame sequences with V and J assigned. These tables do not hold every clone; where another copy was compared, an unresolved V gene accounts for under half, and the others remain unexplained. The sample table holds tens of thousands of clones, of which around 80% were seen once. Together, the top ten hold 7% to 8.5% of the sample.

Here the sequenced sample was peripheral blood, taken from a patient treated with radiotherapy plus ipilimumab. This receptor was identified in a human donor with non-small cell lung cancer who had a complete response to radiotherapy plus ipilimumab. The rearrangement combines TRBV7-9 with TRBJ1-1, with no D gene named confidently. The DNA reads as follows: TGTGCCAGCAGCTTATGGCCCGAAGTCGGCGGGAACACTGAAGCTTTCTTT. Its product reads: CASSLWPEVGGNTEAFF.